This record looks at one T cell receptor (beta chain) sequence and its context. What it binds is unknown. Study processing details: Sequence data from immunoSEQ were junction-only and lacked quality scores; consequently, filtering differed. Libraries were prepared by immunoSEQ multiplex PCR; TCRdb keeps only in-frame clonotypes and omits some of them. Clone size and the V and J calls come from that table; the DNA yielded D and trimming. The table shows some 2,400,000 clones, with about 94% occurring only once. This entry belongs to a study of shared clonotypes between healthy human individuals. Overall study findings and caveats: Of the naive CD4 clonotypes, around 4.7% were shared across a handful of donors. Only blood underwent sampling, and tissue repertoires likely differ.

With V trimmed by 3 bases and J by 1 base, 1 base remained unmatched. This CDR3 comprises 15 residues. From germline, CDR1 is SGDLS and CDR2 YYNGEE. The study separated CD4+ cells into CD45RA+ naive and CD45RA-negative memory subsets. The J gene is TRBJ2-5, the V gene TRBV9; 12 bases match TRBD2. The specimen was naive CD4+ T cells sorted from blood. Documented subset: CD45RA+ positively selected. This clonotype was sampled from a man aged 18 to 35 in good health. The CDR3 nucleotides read TGTGCCAGCAGCGAACTAGCGGGGGGCCAAGAGACCCAGTACTTC. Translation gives CASSELAGGQETQYF. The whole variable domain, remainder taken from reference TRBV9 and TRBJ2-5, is DSGVTQTPKHLITATGQRVTLRCSPRSGDLSVYWYQQSLDQGLQFLIQYYNGEERAKGNILERFSAQQFPDLHSELNLSSLELGDSALYFCASSELAGGQETQYFGPGTRLLVL.